This T cell receptor (beta chain) was identified in a study of vaccination and CD4 T cells after COVID-19. The overall study: Stimulation of cells relied on overlapping spike peptides derived from SARS-CoV-2, HCoV-NL63, HCoV-OC43 and HCoV-229E. The study, taken as a whole, reports: Only post-vaccination samples contained a median approximately 85% of the reactive clones in convalescent patients.

The Oncomine TCR Beta short-read assay sequenced DNA from cultured CD4+ T cells. From the PCR reads, TCRdb called clonotypes with MiXCR, one entry per CDR3 protein. The sample records over 8,000 distinct CDR3 sequences, approximately 59% being singletons. V gave up 3 bases and J gave up 7 bases; unmatched junction bases: 6. Per germline, CDR1 DFQATT and CDR2 SNEGSKA (reference sequence). The CDR3 has 13 amino acids. To note about this clonotype: Its matching antigen is unknown.

Noted treatment: approximately 10-day PBMC culture with coronavirus spike peptide pools or control peptides (ViraFEST assay). ViraFEST used peptide pools to expand antigen-specific T cells, then sequenced TCRs. The chain recombines TRBV20-1 with TRBJ2-1, with 7 nucleotides matching TRBD1. The sequence derives from a human donor who had recovered from COVID-19. Specimen: CD4+ T cells from blood, cultured in vitro. This CDR3 reads CSASRDRGNEQFF. In DNA form, the CDR3 reads TGCAGTGCTAGTAGGGACAGAGGTAATGAGCAGTTCTTC.